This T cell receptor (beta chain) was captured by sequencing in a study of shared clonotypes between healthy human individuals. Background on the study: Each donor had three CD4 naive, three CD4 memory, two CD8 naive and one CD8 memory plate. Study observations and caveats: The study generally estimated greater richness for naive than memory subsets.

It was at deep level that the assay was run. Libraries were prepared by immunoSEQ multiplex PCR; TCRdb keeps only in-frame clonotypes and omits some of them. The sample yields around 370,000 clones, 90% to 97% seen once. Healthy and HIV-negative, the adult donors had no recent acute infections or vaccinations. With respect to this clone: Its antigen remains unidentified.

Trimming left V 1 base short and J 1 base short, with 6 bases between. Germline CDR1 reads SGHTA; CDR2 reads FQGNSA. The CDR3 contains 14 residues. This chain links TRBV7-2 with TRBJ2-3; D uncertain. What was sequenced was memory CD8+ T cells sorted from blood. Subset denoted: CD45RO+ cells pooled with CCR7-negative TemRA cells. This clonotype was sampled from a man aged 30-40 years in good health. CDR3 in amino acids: CASSLGSGTDTQYF. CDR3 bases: TGTGCCAGCAGCTTAGGTAGTGGCACAGATACGCAGTATTTT.